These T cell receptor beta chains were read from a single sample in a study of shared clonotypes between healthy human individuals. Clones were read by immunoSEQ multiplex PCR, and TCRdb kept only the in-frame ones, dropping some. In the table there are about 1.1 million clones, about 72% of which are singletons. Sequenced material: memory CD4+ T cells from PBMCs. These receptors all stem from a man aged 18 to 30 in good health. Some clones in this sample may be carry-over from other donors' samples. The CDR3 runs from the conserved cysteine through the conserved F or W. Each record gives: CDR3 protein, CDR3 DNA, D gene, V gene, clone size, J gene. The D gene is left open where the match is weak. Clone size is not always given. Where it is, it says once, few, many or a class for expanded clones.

CASSTEREVDTQYF,TGTGCCAGCAGCACAGAGCGGGAGGTAGATACGCAGTATTTT,TRBD2,TRBV9,NA,TRBJ2-3
CATSHRVGDTQYF,TGTGCCACCAGCCACAGGGTTGGAGATACGCAGTATTTT,NA,TRBV15,NA,TRBJ2-3
CASSSDRGSVTDTQYF,TGTGCCAGCAGCTCAGATCGCGGGAGCGTCACAGATACGCAGTATTTT,TRBD2,TRBV7-9,NA,TRBJ2-3
CAISGQQETQYF,TGTGCAATCAGTGGGCAGCAAGAGACCCAGTACTTC,NA,TRBV10-3,NA,TRBJ2-5
CASSHNLAGKGRAKNIQYF,TGTGCCAGCAGTCACAACCTAGCGGGAAAGGGAAGGGCCAAAAACATTCAGTACTTC,TRBD2,TRBV27,NA,TRBJ2-4
CASSRGGSLYEQYF,TGTGCCAGCAGCCGGGGTGGGAGCCTCTACGAGCAGTACTTC,NA,TRBV7-2,NA,TRBJ2-7
CASSPSQVYEQYF,TGTGCCAGCAGCCCCTCACAGGTATACGAGCAGTACTTC,NA,TRBV9,NA,TRBJ2-7
CASGLAVTDTQYF,TGTGCCAGCGGTCTAGCGGTCACAGATACGCAGTATTTT,TRBD2,TRBV28,NA,TRBJ2-3
CASSGSMNTEAFF,TGTGCCAGCAGTGGGAGTATGAACACTGAAGCTTTCTTT,NA,TRBV2,NA,TRBJ1-1
CASKTLRKDYEQYF,TGTGCCAGCAAGACACTCAGGAAAGACTACGAGCAGTACTTC,NA,TRBV6-1,NA,TRBJ2-7
CASSPGQGEREQYF,TGCGCCAGCAGCCCGGGACAGGGGGAAAGGGAGCAGTACTTC,TRBD1,TRBV5-1,NA,TRBJ2-7
CASSIGGGRNQPQHF,TGTGCCAGTAGTATAGGAGGGGGCCGCAATCAGCCCCAGCATTTT,TRBD1,TRBV19,NA,TRBJ1-5
CASSQEIIAAKQYF,TGCGCCAGCAGCCAAGAGATAATTGCCGCCAAGCAGTACTTC,NA,TRBV4-1,NA,TRBJ2-7
CASSIANRDEKLFF,TGTGCCAGTAGTATAGCAAACAGGGATGAAAAACTGTTTTTT,NA,TRBV19,NA,TRBJ1-4
CSVEEVSLYGYTF,TGCAGCGTTGAAGAGGTCAGTCTCTATGGCTACACCTTC,NA,TRBV29-1,NA,TRBJ1-2
CASRLQDNPTYEQYF,TGTGCCAGCAGACTACAGGACAACCCAACCTACGAGCAGTACTTC,NA,TRBV6-4,NA,TRBJ2-7
CASSLFARADTEAFF,TGCGCCAGCAGCTTGTTTGCCAGGGCGGACACTGAAGCTTTCTTT,NA,TRBV5-1,few,TRBJ1-1